Shown below are 15 T cell receptor beta chains from a single sample sequenced in a study of T cell repertoires in cytomegalovirus infection. From the reads, TCRdb called clonotypes with MiXCR, one entry per CDR3 protein. The top ten clones hold over 40% of a sample with a few hundred thousand distinct CDR3 sequences, approximately 15% of them seen once. Input material: CD8+ T cells from PBMCs. Receptors were obtained from a human donor in good health (CMV status not recorded). Some clones in this sample may be carry-over from other donors' samples.

This clonotype was seen at least ten times. The V and J genes are TRBV27 and TRBJ2-7; 10 bases map to TRBD1. The CDR3 is 14 residues long. Trimming cost V 5 bases and J 3 bases; bases outside gene matches: 4. Germline V gives CDR1 MNHEY, CDR2 SMNVEV (reference sequence). CDR3 loop: CASSPGTGVYEQYF. DNA for the CDR3: TGTGCCAGCAGTCCCGGGACAGGGGTCTACGAGCAGTACTTC.

The table lists this clonotype with a few counts. V is TRBV3-1 and J is TRBJ1-6; 12 positions match TRBD1. The CDR3 sequence is 16 residues long. CDR1 and CDR2 (germline): LGHDT, YNNKEL (reference sequence). The V segment lost 5 bases and the J segment 6 bases; nucleotides outside the gene matches: 5. The CDR3 bases are TGTGCCAGCAGCGTGGGACAGGGGGCTGGTAATTCACCCCTCCACTTT. This gives the protein CASSVGQGAGNSPLHF.

This clonotype turned up a few times. This sequence joins TRBV29-1 and TRBJ1-1; TRBD1 agrees at 8 bases. The germline V gene encodes CDR1 SQVTM and CDR2 ANQGSEA. With V trimmed by 0 bases and J by 0 bases, 3 bases remained unmatched. This CDR3 is 15 amino acids long. The CDR3 nucleotides read TGCAGCGTTGAAGATCGGACAGGGCTGAACACTGAAGCTTTCTTT. It specifies CSVEDRTGLNTEAFF.

This clonotype was seen more than once but under ten times. V is TRBV28 and J is TRBJ2-1, with a tentative D call TRBD1 (5 bases). The CDR3 consists of 13 residues. V shed 2 bases and J shed 11 bases, with 13 bases lying between them. Germline lookup yields CDR1 MDHEN and CDR2 SYDVKM. The CDR3 DNA reads TGTGCCAGCAGTTTAGTCCAGGGCCGTCAGCAGTTCTTC. This translates into CASSLVQGRQQFF.

This chain connects TRBV6-2 or TRBV6-3 to TRBJ1-5; D remains unclear. V lost 10 bases, J lost 4 bases, and 20 bases lay in between. The CDR3 is 15 amino acids. From germline, CDR1 is MNHEY and CDR2 SVGEGT. CDR3 loop: CATYDILDPNQPQHF. The CDR3 region has the DNA TGTGCCACCTATGACATCTTAGACCCTAATCAGCCCCAGCATTTT.

This clonotype was detected a few times. The J gene is TRBJ1-5, the V gene TRBV6-2 or TRBV6-3; D might be TRBD1 (5 bases). Germline CDR1 and CDR2: MNHEY and SVGEGT. The CDR3 spans 14 residues. The V and J ends lost 2 bases and 10 bases respectively, with 15 bases between them. The CDR3 loop is CASSYPAVGDPQHF. CDR3 DNA: TGTGCCAGCAGTTACCCCGCGGTGGGGGATCCCCAGCATTTT.

A few counts support this clonotype. This sequence joins TRBV19 and TRBJ1-5; 9 bases line up with TRBD1. This CDR3 has 15 amino acids. Germline CDR1 LNHDA, CDR2 SQIVND (reference sequence). The J segment lost 4 bases and the V segment lost 3 bases, leaving 4 bases of the junction unmatched. CDR3 DNA: TGTGCCAGTAGTATCGGACAGGGGCGAAATCAGCCCCAGCATTTT. It yields the protein CASSIGQGRNQPQHF.

V gene TRBV10-3 combines with J gene TRBJ2-1; 9 positions match TRBD2. The J segment lost 7 bases and the V segment lost 0 bases, leaving 4 bases of the junction unmatched. CDR3 size: 15 residues. CDR1 is ENHRY and CDR2 is SYGVKD in the germline V gene. CDR3 sequence: CAISESGSGGNEQFF. CDR3 in DNA: TGTGCCATCAGTGAGTCGGGTAGCGGGGGTAATGAGCAGTTCTTC.

This clonotype occurred a few times. The chain uses TRBV7-9 and TRBJ2-1; perhaps D is TRBD1 or TRBD2 (5 bases each). V lost 5 bases to trimming and J lost 12 bases, with 26 bases between them. Germline CDR1 SEHNR, CDR2 FQNEAQ (reference sequence). The CDR3 has 16 amino acids. CDR3 in DNA: TGTGCCAGCAGCCCGCCGTCCGGGACCCAAGGACGCATGCAGTTCTTC. It codes for CASSPPSGTQGRMQFF.

This chain joins TRBV4-1 and TRBJ2-1; TRBD1 matches at 8 bases. The CDR3 covers 17 residues. Germline CDR1 MGHRA, CDR2 YSYEKL. J gave up 2 bases and V 5 bases, and 11 bases lay outside the gene matches. This chain's CDR3 is CASSLRRGQGPYNEQFF. CDR3 in DNA: TGCGCCAGCAGCTTACGGCGCGGACAGGGACCCTACAATGAGCAGTTCTTC.

This clonotype showed up just a few times. V and J are TRBV20-1 and TRBJ1-1, with D possibly TRBD1 on 6 matching bases. V lost 0 bases and J lost 0, with 14 bases in between. From germline, CDR1 is DFQATT and CDR2 SNEGSKA (reference sequence). The CDR3 covers 16 residues. DNA for the CDR3: TGCAGTGCTAGAGATCAAACAGGGAACATGAACACTGAAGCTTTCTTT. This translates into CSARDQTGNMNTEAFF.

The chain links TRBV6-8 to TRBJ1-4, with 9 bases identical to TRBD1. The CDR3 is 12 amino acids. Germline V gene lookup returns CDR1 MNHGY and CDR2 SAAAGT. The chain's CDR3 is CATRTGEEKLFF. The CDR3 region has the DNA TGTGCAACAAGGACAGGGGAAGAAAAACTGTTTTTT.

This clonotype showed up many times. The chain couples TRBV6-5 to TRBJ1-1, with D maybe TRBD1 (5 bases). This CDR3 spans 14 amino acids. Trimming shortened V by 2 bases and J by 0 bases, and 7 bases separated the two germline ends. From germline, CDR1 is MNHEY and CDR2 SVGAGI. The CDR3 nucleotides read TGTGCCAGCAGTTACGCACAGGTGAACACTGAAGCTTTCTTT. It translates to CASSYAQVNTEAFF.

This clonotype has at least ten counts. An end of the junction does not agree with germline; a read error may underlie this. The chain joins TRBV7-2 to TRBJ2-5, with TRBD1 identical over 8 bases. In germline, CDR1 is SGHTA, CDR2 FQGNSA. This CDR3 is built from 15 residues. The CDR3 DNA reads as TGTGCCAGCAGATTAGGACGGACAGGGAGGGAGACCCAGTACTTC. It encodes CASRLGRTGRETQYF.

At least ten counts were recorded for this clonotype. This chain links TRBV7-8 with TRBJ1-5; D gene ambiguous. The CDR3 spans 13 residues. From germline, CDR1 is SGHVS and CDR2 FQNEAQ. V shed 1 base and J shed 8 bases, with 9 bases lying between them. CDR3 protein: CASSLVPTEPQHF. The DNA for the CDR3 is TGTGCCAGCAGCTTAGTACCGACGGAGCCCCAGCATTTT.